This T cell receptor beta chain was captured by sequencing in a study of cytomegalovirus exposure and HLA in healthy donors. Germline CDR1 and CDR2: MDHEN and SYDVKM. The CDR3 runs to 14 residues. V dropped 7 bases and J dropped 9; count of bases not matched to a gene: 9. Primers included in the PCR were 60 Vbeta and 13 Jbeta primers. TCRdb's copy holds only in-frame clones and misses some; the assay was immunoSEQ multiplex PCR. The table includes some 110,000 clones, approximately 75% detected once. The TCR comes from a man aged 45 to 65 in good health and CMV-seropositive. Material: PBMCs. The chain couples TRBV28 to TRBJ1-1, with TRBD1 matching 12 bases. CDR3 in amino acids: CASITGGTGGKAFF. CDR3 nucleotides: TGTGCCAGCATCACTGGGGGGACAGGGGGCAAAGCTTTCTTT. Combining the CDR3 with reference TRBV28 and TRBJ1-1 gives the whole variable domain DVKVTQSSRYLVKRTGEKVFLECVQDMDHENMFWYRQDPGLGLRLIYFSYDVKMKEKGDIPEGYSVSREKKERFSLILESASTNQTSMYLCASITGGTGGKAFFGQGTRLTVV.